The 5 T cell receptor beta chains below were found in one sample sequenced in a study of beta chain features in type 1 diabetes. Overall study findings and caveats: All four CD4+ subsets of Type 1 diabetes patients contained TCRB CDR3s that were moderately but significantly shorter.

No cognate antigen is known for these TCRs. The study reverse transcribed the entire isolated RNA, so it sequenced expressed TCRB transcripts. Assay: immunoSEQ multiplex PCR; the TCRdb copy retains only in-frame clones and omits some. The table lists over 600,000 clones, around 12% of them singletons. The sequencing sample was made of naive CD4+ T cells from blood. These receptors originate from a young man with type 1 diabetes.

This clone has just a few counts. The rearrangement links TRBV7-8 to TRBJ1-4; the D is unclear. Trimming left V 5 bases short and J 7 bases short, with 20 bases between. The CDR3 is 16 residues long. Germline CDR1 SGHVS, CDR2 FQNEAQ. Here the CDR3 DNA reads TGTGCCAGCAGCGGCAGGTTTCGGGATGGGGTTGAAAAACTGTTTTTT. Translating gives CASSGRFRDGVEKLFF.

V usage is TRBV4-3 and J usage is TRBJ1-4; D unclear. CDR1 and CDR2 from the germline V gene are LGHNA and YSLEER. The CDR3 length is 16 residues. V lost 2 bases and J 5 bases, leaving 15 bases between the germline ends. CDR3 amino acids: CASSQYRSAGNEKLFF. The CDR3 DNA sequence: TGCGCCAGCAGCCAATATCGGTCGGCAGGAAATGAAAAACTGTTTTTT.

The CDR3 region is CASSQEPNADSGNTIYF. In nucleotides, the CDR3 is TGCGCCAGCAGCCAAGAGCCCAACGCTGACTCTGGAAACACCATATATTTT. The chain combines TRBV4-3 with TRBJ1-3; no clear D gene. The CDR3 is 17 amino acids. The germline CDR1 and CDR2 sequences are LGHNA and YSLEER. V lost 0 bases and J lost 0, with 12 bases in between.

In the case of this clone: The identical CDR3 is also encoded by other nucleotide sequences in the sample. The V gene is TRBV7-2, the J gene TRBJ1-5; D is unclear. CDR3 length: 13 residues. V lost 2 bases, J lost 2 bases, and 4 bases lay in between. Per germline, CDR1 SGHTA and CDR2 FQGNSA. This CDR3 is CASSLSGNQPQHF. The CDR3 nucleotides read TGTGCCAGCAGCTTAAGTGGCAATCAGCCCCAGCATTTT.

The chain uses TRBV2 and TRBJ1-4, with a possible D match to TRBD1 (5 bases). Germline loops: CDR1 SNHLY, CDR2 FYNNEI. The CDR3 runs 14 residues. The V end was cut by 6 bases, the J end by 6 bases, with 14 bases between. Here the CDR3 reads CASSSVGVDEKLFF. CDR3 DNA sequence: TGTGCCAGCAGCTCGGTAGGGGTGGATGAAAAACTGTTTTTT.